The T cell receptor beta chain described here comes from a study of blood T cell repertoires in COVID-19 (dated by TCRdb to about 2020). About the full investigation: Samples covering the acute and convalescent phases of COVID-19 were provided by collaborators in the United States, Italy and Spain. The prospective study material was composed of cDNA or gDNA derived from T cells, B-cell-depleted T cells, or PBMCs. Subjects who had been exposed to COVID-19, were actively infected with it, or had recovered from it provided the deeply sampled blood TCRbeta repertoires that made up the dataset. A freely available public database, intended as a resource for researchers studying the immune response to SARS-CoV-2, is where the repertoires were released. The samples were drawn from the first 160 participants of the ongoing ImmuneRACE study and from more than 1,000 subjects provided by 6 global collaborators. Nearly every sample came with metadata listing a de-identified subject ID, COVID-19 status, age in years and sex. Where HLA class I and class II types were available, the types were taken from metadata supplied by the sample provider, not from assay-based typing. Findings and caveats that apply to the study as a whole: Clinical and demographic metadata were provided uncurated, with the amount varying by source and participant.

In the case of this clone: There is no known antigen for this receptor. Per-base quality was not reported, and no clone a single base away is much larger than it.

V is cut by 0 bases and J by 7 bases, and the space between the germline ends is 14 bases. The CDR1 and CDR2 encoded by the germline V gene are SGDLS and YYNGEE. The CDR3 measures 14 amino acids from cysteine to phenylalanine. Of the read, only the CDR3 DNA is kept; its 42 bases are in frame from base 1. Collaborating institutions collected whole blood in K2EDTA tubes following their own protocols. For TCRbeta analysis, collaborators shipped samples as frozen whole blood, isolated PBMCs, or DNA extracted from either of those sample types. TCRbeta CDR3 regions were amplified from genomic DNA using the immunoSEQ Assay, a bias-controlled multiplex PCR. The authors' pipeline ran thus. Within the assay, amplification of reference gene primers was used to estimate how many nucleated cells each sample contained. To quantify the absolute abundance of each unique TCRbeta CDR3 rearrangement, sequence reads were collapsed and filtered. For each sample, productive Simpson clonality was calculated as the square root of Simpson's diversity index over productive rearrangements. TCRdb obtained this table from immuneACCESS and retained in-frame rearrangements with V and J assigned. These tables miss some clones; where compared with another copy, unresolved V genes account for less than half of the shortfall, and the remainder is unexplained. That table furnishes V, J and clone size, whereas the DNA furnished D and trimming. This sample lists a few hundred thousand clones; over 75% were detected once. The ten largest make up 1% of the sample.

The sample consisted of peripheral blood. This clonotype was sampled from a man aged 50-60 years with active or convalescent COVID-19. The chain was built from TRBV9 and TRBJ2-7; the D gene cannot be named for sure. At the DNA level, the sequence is TGTGCCAGCAGCGTAGGAGGTCCCGCCCTTGAGCAGTACTTC. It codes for CASSVGGPALEQYF.